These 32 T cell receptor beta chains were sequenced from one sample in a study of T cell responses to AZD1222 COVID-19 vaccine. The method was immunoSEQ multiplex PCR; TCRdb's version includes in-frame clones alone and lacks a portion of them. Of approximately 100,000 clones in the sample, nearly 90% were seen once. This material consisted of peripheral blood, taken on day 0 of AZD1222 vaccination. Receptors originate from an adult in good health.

Written as DNA, the CDR3 is TGCGCCAGCAGCTTGGCACCCGGGACAGTATACGAGCAGTACTTC. This codes for CASSLAPGTVYEQYF. This chain links TRBV5-1 with TRBJ2-7, with 7 bases aligning to TRBD1. J gave up 4 bases and V 0 bases, and 7 bases lay outside the gene matches. CDR1 is SGHRS, CDR2 YFSETQ, per germline. The CDR3 is 15 residues long. Full variable domain (outside the CDR3, taken from reference TRBV5-1 and TRBJ2-7): KAGVTQTPRYLIKTRGQQVTLSCSPISGHRSVSWYQQTPGQGLQFLFEYFSETQRNKGNFPGRFSGRQFSNSRSEMNVSTLELGDSALYLCASSLAPGTVYEQYFGPGTRLTVT.

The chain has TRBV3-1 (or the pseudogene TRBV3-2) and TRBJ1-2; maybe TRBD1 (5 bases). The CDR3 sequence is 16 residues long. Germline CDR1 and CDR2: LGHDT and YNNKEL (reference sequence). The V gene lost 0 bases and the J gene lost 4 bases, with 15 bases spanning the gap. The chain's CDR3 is CASSQDQFLQGYGYTF. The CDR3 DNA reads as TGTGCCAGCAGCCAAGATCAGTTCCTCCAGGGCTATGGCTACACCTTC.

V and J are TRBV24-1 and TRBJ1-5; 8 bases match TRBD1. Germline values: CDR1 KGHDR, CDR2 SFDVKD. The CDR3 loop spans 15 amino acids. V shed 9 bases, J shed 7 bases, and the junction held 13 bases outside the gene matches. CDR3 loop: CATGKGTGPSQPQHF. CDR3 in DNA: TGTGCCACCGGGAAGGGGACAGGCCCCTCGCAGCCCCAGCATTTT.

DNA for the CDR3: TGTGCCAGCAGCCTCGACACCTCTGGGGCCAACGTCCTGACTTTC. This sequence encodes CASSLDTSGANVLTF. The chain has TRBV7-6 and TRBJ2-6; D is ambiguous. The CDR3 is 15 amino acids. V lost 5 bases and J lost 0, with 8 bases in between. Germline V CDR1 and CDR2: SGHVS, FNYEAQ.

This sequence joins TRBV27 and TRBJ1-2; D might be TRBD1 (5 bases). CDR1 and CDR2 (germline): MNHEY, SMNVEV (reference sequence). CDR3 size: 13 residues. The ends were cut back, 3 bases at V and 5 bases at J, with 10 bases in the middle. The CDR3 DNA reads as TGTGCCAGCAGTTTCCAGGGTTCTTATGGCTACACCTTC. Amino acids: CASSFQGSYGYTF.

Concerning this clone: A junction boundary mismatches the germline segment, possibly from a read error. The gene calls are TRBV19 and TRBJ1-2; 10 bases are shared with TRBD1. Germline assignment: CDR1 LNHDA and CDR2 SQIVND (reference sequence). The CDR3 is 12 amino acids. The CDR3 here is CASSIDRGRFSF. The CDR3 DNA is TGTGCCAGTAGTATCGACAGGGGGCGATTCTCCTTC.

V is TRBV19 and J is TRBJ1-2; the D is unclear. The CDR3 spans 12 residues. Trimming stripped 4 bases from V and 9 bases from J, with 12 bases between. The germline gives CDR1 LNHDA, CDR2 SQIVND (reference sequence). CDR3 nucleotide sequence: TGTGCCAGTAGTACCAACCTCCGTAGCTACACCTTC. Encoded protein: CASSTNLRSYTF.

CDR3 bases: TGTGCCAGCAGTTTTGGGGGGAACAATCAGCCCCAGCATTTT. Its protein product is CASSFGGNNQPQHF. The chain uses TRBV6-5 and TRBJ1-5; the D gene is possibly TRBD1 (5 bases). This CDR3 has 14 residues. The V and J ends lost 4 bases and 3 bases respectively, with 10 bases between them. Germline values: CDR1 MNHEY, CDR2 SVGAGI.

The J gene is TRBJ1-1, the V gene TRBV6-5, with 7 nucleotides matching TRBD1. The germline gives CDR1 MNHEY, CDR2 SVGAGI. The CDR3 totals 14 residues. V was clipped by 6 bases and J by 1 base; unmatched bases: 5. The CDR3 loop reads CASRDRLRNTEAFF. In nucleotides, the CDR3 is TGTGCCAGCAGGGACAGGTTAAGGAACACTGAAGCTTTCTTT.

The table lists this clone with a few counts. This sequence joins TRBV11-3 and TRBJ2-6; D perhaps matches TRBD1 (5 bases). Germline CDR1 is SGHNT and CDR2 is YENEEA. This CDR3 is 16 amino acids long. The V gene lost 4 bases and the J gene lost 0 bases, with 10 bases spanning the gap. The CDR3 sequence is CASSSTGDSGANVLTF. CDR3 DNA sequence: TGTGCCAGCAGCTCTACAGGTGACTCTGGGGCCAACGTCCTGACTTTC.

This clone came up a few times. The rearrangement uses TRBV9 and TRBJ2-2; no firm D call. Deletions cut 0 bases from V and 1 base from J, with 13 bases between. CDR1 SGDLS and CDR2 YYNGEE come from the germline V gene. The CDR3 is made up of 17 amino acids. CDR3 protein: CASSVVSGVWNTGELFF. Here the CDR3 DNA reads TGTGCCAGCAGCGTAGTTTCGGGTGTATGGAACACCGGGGAGCTGTTTTTT.

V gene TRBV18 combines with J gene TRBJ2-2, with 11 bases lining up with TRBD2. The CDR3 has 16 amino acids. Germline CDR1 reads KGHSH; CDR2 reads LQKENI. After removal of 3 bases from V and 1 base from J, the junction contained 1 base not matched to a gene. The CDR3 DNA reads TGTGCCAGCTCACCCGGACTAGCGGGGAACACCGGGGAGCTGTTTTTT. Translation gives CASSPGLAGNTGELFF. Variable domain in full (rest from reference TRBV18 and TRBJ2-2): NAGVMQNPRHLVRRRGQEARLRCSPMKGHSHVYWYRQLPEEGLKFMVYLQKENIIDESGMPKERFSAEFPKEGPSILRIQQVVRGDSAAYFCASSPGLAGNTGELFFGEGSRLTVL.

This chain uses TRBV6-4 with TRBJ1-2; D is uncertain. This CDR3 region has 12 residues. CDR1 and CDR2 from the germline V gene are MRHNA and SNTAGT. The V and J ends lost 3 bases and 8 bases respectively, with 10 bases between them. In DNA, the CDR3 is TGTGCCAGCAGTGATTATGGATGGGGCTACACCTTC. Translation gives CASSDYGWGYTF.

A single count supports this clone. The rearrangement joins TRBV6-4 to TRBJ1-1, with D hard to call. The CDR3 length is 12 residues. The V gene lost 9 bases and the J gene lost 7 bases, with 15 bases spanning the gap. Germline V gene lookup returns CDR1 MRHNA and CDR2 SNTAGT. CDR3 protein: CARHIRRFEAFF. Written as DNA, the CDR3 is TGTGCCAGGCATATCCGCCGATTTGAAGCTTTCTTT.

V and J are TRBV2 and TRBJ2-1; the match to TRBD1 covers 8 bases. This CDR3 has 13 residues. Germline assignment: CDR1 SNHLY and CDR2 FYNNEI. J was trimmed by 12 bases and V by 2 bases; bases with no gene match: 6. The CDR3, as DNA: TGTGCCAGCAGTGAAAGGACAGGGACGACGCAGTTCTTC. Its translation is CASSERTGTTQFF.

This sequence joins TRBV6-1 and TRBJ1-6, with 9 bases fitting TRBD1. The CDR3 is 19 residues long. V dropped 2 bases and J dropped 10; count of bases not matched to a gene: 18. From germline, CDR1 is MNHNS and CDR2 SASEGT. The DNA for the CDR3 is TGTGCCAGCAGTGAATCAGGACAGGGGATTCGGGTAGGGAGCTCACCCCTCCACTTT. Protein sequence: CASSESGQGIRVGSSPLHF.

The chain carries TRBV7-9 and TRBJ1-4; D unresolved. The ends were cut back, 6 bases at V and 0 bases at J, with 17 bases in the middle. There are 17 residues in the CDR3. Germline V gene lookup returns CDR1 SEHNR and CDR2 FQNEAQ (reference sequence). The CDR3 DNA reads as TGTGCCAGCAGTCAACCCCATCAACGGTCAACTAATGAAAAACTGTTTTTT. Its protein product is CASSQPHQRSTNEKLFF.

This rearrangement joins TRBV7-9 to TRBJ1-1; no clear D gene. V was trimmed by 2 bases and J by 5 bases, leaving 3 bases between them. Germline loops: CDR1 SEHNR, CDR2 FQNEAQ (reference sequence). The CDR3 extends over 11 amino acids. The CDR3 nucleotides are TGTGCCAGCAGCTTAATTACTGAAGCTTTCTTT. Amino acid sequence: CASSLITEAFF.

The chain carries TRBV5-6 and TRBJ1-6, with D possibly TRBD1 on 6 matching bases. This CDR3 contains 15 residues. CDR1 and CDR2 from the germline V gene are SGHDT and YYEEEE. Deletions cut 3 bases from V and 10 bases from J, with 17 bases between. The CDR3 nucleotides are TGTGCCAGCAGCTCGGACCGCGTAAGGGGGTCACCCCTCCACTTT. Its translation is CASSSDRVRGSPLHF.

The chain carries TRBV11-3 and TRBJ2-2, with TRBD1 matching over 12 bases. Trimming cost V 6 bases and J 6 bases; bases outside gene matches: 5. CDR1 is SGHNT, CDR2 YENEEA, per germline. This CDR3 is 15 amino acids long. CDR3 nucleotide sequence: TGTGCCAGCAGTGGGGACAGGGGGCAATCCGGGGAGCTGTTTTTT. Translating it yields CASSGDRGQSGELFF.

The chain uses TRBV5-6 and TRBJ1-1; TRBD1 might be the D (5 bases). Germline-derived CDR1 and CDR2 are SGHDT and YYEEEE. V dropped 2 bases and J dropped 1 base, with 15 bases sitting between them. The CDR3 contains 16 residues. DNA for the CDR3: TGTGCCAGCAGCTTTTGGGGGGTCGGAGGGAACACTGAAGCTTTCTTT. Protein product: CASSFWGVGGNTEAFF.

CDR3 sequence reads: CASSPSGGSYEQYF. The CDR3 region has the DNA TGTGCCAGCAGCCCTAGCGGGGGTTCCTACGAGCAGTACTTC. V is TRBV5-4 and J is TRBJ2-7, with 10 bases matching TRBD2. The germline V gene has CDR1 SGHNT and CDR2 YYREEE (reference sequence). Unmatched junction bases numbered 2, after V lost 4 bases and J lost 1 base. The CDR3 totals 14 residues.

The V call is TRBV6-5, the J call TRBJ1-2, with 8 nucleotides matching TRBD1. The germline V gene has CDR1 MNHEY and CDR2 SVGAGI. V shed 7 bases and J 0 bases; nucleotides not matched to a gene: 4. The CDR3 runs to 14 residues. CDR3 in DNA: TGTGCCAGCAAGCAGGGGGCCGCTAACTATGGCTACACCTTC. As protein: CASKQGAANYGYTF.

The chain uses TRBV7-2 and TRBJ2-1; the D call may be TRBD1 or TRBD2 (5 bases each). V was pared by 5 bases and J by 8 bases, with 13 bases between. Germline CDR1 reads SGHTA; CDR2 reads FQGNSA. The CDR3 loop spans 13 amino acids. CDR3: CASSTLRGDEQFF. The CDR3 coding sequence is TGTGCCAGCAGCACCTTGAGGGGCGATGAGCAGTTCTTC.

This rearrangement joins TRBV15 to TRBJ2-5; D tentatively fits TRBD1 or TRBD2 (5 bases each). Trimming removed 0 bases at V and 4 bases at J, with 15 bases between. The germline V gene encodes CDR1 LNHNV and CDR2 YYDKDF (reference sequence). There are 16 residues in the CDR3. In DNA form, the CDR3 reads TGTGCCACCAGCAGAGATAGGACTCGGGGCGGAGAGACCCAGTACTTC. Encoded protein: CATSRDRTRGGETQYF.

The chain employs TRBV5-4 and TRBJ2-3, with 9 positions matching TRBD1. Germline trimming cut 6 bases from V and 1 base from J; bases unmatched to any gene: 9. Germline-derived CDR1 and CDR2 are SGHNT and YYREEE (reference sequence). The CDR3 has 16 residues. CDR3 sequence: CASTRGDRAGTDTQYF. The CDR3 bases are TGTGCCAGCACTAGGGGGGACAGGGCCGGCACAGATACGCAGTATTTT.

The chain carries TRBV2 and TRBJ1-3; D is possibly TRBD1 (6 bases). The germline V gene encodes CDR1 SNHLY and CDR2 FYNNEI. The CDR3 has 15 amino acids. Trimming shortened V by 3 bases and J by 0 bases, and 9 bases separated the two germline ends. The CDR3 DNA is TGTGCCAGCAGTGACGGACAGCACTCTGGAAACACCATATATTTT. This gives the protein CASSDGQHSGNTIYF.

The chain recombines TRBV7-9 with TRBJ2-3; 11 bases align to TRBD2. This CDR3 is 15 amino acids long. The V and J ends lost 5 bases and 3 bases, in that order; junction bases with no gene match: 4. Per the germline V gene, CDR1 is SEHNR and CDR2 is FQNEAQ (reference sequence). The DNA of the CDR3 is TGTGCCAGCAGCAAACCTAGCGGGAGGACAGATACGCAGTATTTT. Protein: CASSKPSGRTDTQYF.

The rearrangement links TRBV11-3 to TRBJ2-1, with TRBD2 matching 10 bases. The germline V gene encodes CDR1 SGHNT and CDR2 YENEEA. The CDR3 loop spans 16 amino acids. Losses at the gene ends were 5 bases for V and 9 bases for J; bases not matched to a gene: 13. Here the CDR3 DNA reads TGTGCCAGCAGCCAACAAAGTCTAGCGGGAGAAAGTGAGCAGTTCTTC. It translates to CASSQQSLAGESEQFF.

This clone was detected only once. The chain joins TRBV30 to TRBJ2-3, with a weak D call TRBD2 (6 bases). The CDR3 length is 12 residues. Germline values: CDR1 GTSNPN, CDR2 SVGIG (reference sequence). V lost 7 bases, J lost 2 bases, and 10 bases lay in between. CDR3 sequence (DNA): TGTGCCTCGACTAGAGCCACAGATACGCAGTATTTT. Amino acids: CASTRATDTQYF.

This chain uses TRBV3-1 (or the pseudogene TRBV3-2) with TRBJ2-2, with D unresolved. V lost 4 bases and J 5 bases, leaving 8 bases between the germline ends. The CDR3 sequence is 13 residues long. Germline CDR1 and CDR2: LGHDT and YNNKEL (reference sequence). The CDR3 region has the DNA TGTGCCAGCAGCCCCCCCGCAACCGGGGAGCTGTTTTTT. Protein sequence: CASSPPATGELFF.

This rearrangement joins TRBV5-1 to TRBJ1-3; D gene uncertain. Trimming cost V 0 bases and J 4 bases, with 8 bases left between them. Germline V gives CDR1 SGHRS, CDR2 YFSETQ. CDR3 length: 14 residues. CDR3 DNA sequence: TGCGCCAGCAGCTTGGCGGGTTACGGAAACACCATATATTTT. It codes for CASSLAGYGNTIYF.